This TCR beta chain was captured in a study of early T cells in non-severe SARS-CoV-2 infection. For the study at large: Chains were unpaired, as sequencing was done on bulk RNA from unsorted whole blood. Study-level points and caveats: Using VDJdb, the matching emphasized anti-spike CD8 responses while missing private and CD4 specificities.

In its sample, this clonotype was seen many times. Its target is not known. This CDR3 is 14 amino acids long. V gave up 5 bases and J gave up 5 bases, with 14 bases separating them. The germline gives CDR1 SGHRS, CDR2 YFSETQ. Unique molecular identifiers tagged individual cDNA molecules. Using its own MiXCR run on the 5' RACE reads, TCRdb lists one record per CDR3 protein. The profile covers roughly 80,000 distinct CDR3 sequences, with more than 5% appearing a single time and roughly 7.8% taken by the ten largest. The TCR originated in an adult who was a healthcare worker with PCR-confirmed SARS-CoV-2 infection or an uninfected control (not recorded which). Sequencing input: whole blood. This chain uses TRBV5-1 with TRBJ2-1, with a weak D call TRBD1 (5 bases). The CDR3 protein is CASSPSPRDNEQFF. The CDR3 bases are TGCGCCAGCAGTCCCTCCCCCAGGGACAATGAGCAGTTCTTC.